Presented here are 8 T cell receptor beta chains from one specimen sequenced in a study of blood T cells in healthy people across ages. A J-beta primer mix and a sample-barcoded 5' primer were used in a second PCR of roughly 7 to 12 cycles. TCRdb passed the 5' RACE reads through MiXCR, listing each CDR3 protein once. The sample records around 750,000 distinct CDR3 sequences, 40% to 65% being singletons. Sequencing was performed on blood. Receptors were obtained from a man of 80 years or more in good health.

V gene TRBV2 combines with J gene TRBJ2-3; the D is unclear. This CDR3 has 11 amino acids. V lost 4 bases and J 7 bases, leaving 6 bases between the germline ends. Per germline, CDR1 SNHLY and CDR2 FYNNEI. As DNA, the CDR3 is TGTGCCAGCAGTGCGGGCTATACGCAGTATTTT. Its protein is CASSAGYTQYF.

This clonotype has more than one count but fewer than ten. This chain links TRBV12-3 or TRBV12-4 with TRBJ2-7, with TRBD1 matching over 7 bases. Losses at the gene ends were 5 bases for V and 5 bases for J; bases not matched to a gene: 12. The CDR3 totals 15 residues. This chain's CDR3 is CASSPRTGGWHEQYF. The CDR3 nucleotides read TGTGCCAGCAGTCCACGGACAGGAGGATGGCACGAGCAGTACTTC.

The chain is built from TRBV7-3 and TRBJ2-1; 12 bases line up with TRBD2. Per the germline V gene, CDR1 is SGHTA and CDR2 is FQGTGA. The CDR3 is 15 residues long. V lost 5 bases to trimming and J lost 8 bases; unmatched junction nucleotides: 7. The CDR3 here is CASSRLAGGVDEQFF. DNA for the CDR3: TGTGCCAGCAGCCGCCTAGCGGGAGGGGTCGATGAGCAGTTCTTC. Looking up the rest from reference TRBV7-3 and TRBJ2-1 gives the full variable domain: GAGVSQTPSNKVTEKGKYVELRCDPISGHTALYWYRQSLGQGPEFLIYFQGTGAADDSGLPNDRFFAVRPEGSVSTLKIQRTERGDSAVYLCASSRLAGGVDEQFFGPGTRLTVL.

The chain employs TRBV4-2 and TRBJ2-1, with 7 bases lining up with TRBD2. Germline V lookup: CDR1 LGHNA, CDR2 YNFKEQ. The CDR3 has 16 residues. V was pared by 1 base and J by 0 bases, with 3 bases of the junction left unmatched. CDR3 in DNA: TGTGCCAGCAGCCAAGTTCGCGGGAGCTCCTACAATGAGCAGTTCTTC. It yields the protein CASSQVRGSSYNEQFF.

The chain links TRBV6-5 to TRBJ2-3; 14 bases align to TRBD2. The germline V gene has CDR1 MNHEY and CDR2 SVGAGI. This CDR3 is 19 amino acids long. Losses at the gene ends were 2 bases for V and 2 bases for J; bases not matched to a gene: 9. Here the CDR3 reads CASSYAGTSGSRTTDTQYF. The CDR3, as DNA: TGTGCCAGCAGTTACGCCGGGACTAGCGGGAGTCGGACCACAGATACGCAGTATTTT.

This clonotype was detected only a few times. This chain joins TRBV5-1 and TRBJ2-7; D may be TRBD2 (6 bases). The germline gives CDR1 SGHRS, CDR2 YFSETQ. V was cut by 5 bases and J by 3 bases, with 12 bases left in between. There are 13 residues in the CDR3. CDR3 protein: CASRGSGNYEQYF. CDR3 nucleotide sequence: TGCGCCAGCAGGGGTAGCGGAAACTACGAGCAGTACTTC.

This CDR3 reads CASSKRASYNEQFF. The CDR3 DNA reads as TGTGCCAGCAGCAAGCGAGCGAGCTACAATGAGCAGTTCTTC. The chain recombines TRBV9 with TRBJ2-1; D not resolved. The CDR3 length is 14 residues. The germline CDR1 and CDR2 sequences are SGDLS and YYNGEE. V was clipped by 4 bases and J by 3 bases, with 11 bases between them.

This chain uses TRBV18 with TRBJ2-4; TRBD2 matches at 16 bases. Trimming removed 3 bases from V and 1 base from J; junction bases left unmatched: 9. The germline CDR1 and CDR2 sequences are KGHSH and LQKENI. The CDR3 covers 20 residues. DNA of the CDR3: TGTGCCAGCTCACCCGGGACTAGCGGGAGGGCCCTCGCGGCCAAAAACATTCAGTACTTC. Its translation is CASSPGTSGRALAAKNIQYF.